This T cell receptor (beta chain) was identified during a study of vaccination and CD4 T cells after COVID-19. Study-wide background: It was a median around 100 days after diagnosis, with a range of 35 to 161, that post-COVID samples were drawn. A CEFX pool, an HIV-1 Nef pool, or else no peptide went into the control cultures. Findings and limits, study-wide: Among reactive clones from convalescent patients, a median 86.3% appeared only post-vaccination.

Documented treatment: 10-day PBMC culture with coronavirus spike peptide pools or control peptides (ViraFEST assay). Before the COVID-19 pandemic (2011-2018), CD4+ T cells were obtained from the unexposed donor. Peptide pool stimulation in ViraFEST expanded antigen-specific T cells, whose TCRs were then sequenced. Cultured CD4+ T-cell DNA underwent Oncomine TCR Beta short-read sequencing. One entry per CDR3 protein results from TCRdb running MiXCR on the PCR reads. The table includes thousands of distinct CDR3 sequences, 63% detected once. As to this clonotype: Its antigen is still unknown.

Source material: CD4+ T cells from blood, cultured in vitro. This clonotype was obtained from a human donor in good health.

This CDR3 is CASSPPKRTDTQYF. DNA for the CDR3: TGTGCCAGCAGCCCTCCCAAACGCACAGATACGCAGTATTTT. The rearrangement joins TRBV7-2 to TRBJ2-3; D is uncertain. V was cut by 5 bases and J by 1 base, with 10 bases left in between. This CDR3 spans 14 amino acids. Germline CDR1 reads SGHTA; CDR2 reads FQGNSA.